Each of the 16 T cell receptor beta chains below was sequenced from the same sample in a study of regulatory and conventional T cells in RAG deficiency (dated by TCRdb to about 2017). Before genomic DNA extraction, conventional CD4+ T cells were purified from blood as CD25-low CD127-high cells. To prepare the library, the immunoSEQ multiplex PCR assay was applied. Entries here come from immuneACCESS through TCRdb and include only in-frame sequences with V and J called. Some clones fail to appear in such tables; in the studies checked, an unresolved V gene covers under half of the shortfall, and the cause of the remainder is unknown. The sample table records fewer than 30,000 clones; about 96% of these occur just once. Around 0.2% of the sample is taken by the ten largest. The data were also submitted as part of a second study, on regulatory T cells. As that second paper reports: The multiplex PCR relied on 52 forward TRBV primers and 13 reverse TRBJ primers, and amplification bias was corrected through assay-based and computational methods.

The material sequenced was CD25- CD4+ T cells sorted from blood. These receptors all stem from a human donor in good health.

The chain joins TRBV5-1 to TRBJ2-5; the match to TRBD1 covers 7 bases. V was pared by 3 bases and J by 5 bases, with 7 bases of the junction left unmatched. The germline gives CDR1 SGHRS, CDR2 YFSETQ. The CDR3 runs to 14 residues. DNA of the CDR3: TGCGCCAGCAGCTCCAGGACAGGAGGCGAGACCCAGTACTTC. Protein: CASSSRTGGETQYF.

The chain's CDR3 is CASSPNRGSNQPQHF. CDR3 nucleotides: TGTGCCAGCAGTCCAAACAGGGGGAGCAATCAGCCCCAGCATTTT. V is TRBV27 and J is TRBJ1-5; 8 positions agree with TRBD1. CDR3 length: 15 amino acids. With V trimmed by 5 bases and J by 1 base, 4 bases remained unmatched. Germline V gene data show CDR1 as MNHEY and CDR2 as SMNVEV (reference sequence).

The chain has TRBV23-1 and TRBJ2-7; the D is unclear. TRBV23-1 falls under the ORF class, with uncertain function. This CDR3 comprises 10 residues. V was clipped by 4 bases and J by 4 bases, with 2 bases between them. The CDR3 DNA is TGCGCCAGCAGTCCATACGAGCAGTACTTC. Protein: CASSPYEQYF.

V and J are TRBV13 and TRBJ1-1; tentatively, D is TRBD1 (6 bases). The germline V gene encodes CDR1 PRHDT and CDR2 FYEKMQ (reference sequence). The CDR3 length is 13 residues. The V end lost 1 base, the J end lost 6 bases, and 9 bases lay between the germline ends. The chain's CDR3 is CASSLDKGAEAFF. The CDR3 DNA sequence: TGTGCCAGCAGCTTAGACAAGGGGGCTGAAGCTTTCTTT.

The chain links TRBV18 to TRBJ1-1; possible D gene TRBD1, 5 bases. This CDR3 contains 14 residues. Germline CDR1 reads KGHSH; CDR2 reads LQKENI. V shed 8 bases and J shed 1 base, with 14 bases lying between them. CDR3 bases: TGTGCCAGCCCCGGACAATTGGGGAACACTGAAGCTTTCTTT. As protein: CASPGQLGNTEAFF.

The chain uses TRBV27 and TRBJ1-4; a possible D gene is TRBD1 (6 bases). V was trimmed by 8 bases and J by 3 bases, leaving 13 bases between them. The CDR3 consists of 14 residues. Germline values: CDR1 MNHEY, CDR2 SMNVEV (reference sequence). CDR3 residues: CASSKQGANEKLFF. CDR3 coding DNA: TGTGCCAGCTCAAAACAGGGAGCTAATGAAAAACTGTTTTTT.

This rearrangement joins TRBV5-1 to TRBJ2-1, with 10 bases fitting TRBD1. The germline gives CDR1 SGHRS, CDR2 YFSETQ. V was pared by 3 bases and J by 5 bases, with 8 bases of the junction left unmatched. CDR3 length: 16 amino acids. The CDR3 sequence: CASSSWGTGANNEQFF. The CDR3, as DNA: TGCGCCAGCAGCTCCTGGGGGACAGGGGCCAACAATGAGCAGTTCTTC.

This chain uses TRBV27 with TRBJ2-3; 12 bases align to TRBD2. Germline V lookup: CDR1 MNHEY, CDR2 SMNVEV (reference sequence). This CDR3 comprises 17 residues. Losses at the gene ends were 8 bases for V and 2 bases for J; bases not matched to a gene: 11. The CDR3 protein is CASPSAGLAGTTDTQYF. The CDR3 region has the DNA TGTGCCAGCCCTTCCGCCGGACTAGCGGGGACCACAGATACGCAGTATTTT.

The V call is TRBV10-3, the J call TRBJ2-7; D possibly corresponds to TRBD2 (6 bases). In germline, CDR1 is ENHRY, CDR2 SYGVKD. The CDR3 consists of 16 residues. V lost 8 bases and J 2 bases, leaving 22 bases between the germline ends. Here the CDR3 DNA reads TGTGCCATCTCACAGAACTCCAGGTCGGGGGCCTACGAGCAGTACTTC. Its translation is CAISQNSRSGAYEQYF.

The chain links TRBV18 to TRBJ1-1; no clear D. V dropped 2 bases and J dropped 3 bases, with 22 bases sitting between them. Per the germline V gene, CDR1 is KGHSH and CDR2 is LQKENI. The CDR3 length is 18 residues. This CDR3 is CASSPSRTVKSGDTEAFF. For the CDR3, the DNA is TGTGCCAGCTCACCAAGTAGAACAGTCAAATCCGGGGACACTGAAGCTTTCTTT.

The chain joins TRBV5-6 to TRBJ2-2; D gene ambiguous. Trimming removed 4 bases from V and 6 bases from J, with 4 bases in between. The CDR3 has 11 residues. CDR1 is SGHDT, CDR2 YYEEEE, per germline. The chain's CDR3 is CASSRAGELFF. The CDR3 DNA reads as TGTGCCAGCAGCCGCGCCGGGGAGCTGTTTTTT.

The chain couples TRBV2 to TRBJ2-2, with a weak D call TRBD1 (5 bases). CDR3 length equals 13 residues. Germline assignment: CDR1 SNHLY and CDR2 FYNNEI. V lost 6 bases, J lost 4 bases, and 9 bases lay in between. CDR3 loop: CASSQDSTGELFF. CDR3 coding DNA: TGTGCCAGCAGCCAAGACAGCACCGGGGAGCTGTTTTTT.

A single count supports this clone. The chain joins TRBV6-1 to TRBJ2-7; TRBD1 matches at 9 bases. This CDR3 has 14 amino acids. Germline values: CDR1 MNHNS, CDR2 SASEGT. V shed 4 bases and J 4 bases; nucleotides not matched to a gene: 5. The CDR3 bases are TGTGCCAGCAGTGTTGGGACAGGGACTTACGAGCAGTACTTC. Protein: CASSVGTGTYEQYF.

J is TRBJ2-7 and V is TRBV5-4; D possibly corresponds to TRBD1 (5 bases). The length of the CDR3 is 18 residues. CDR1 is SGHNT and CDR2 is YYREEE in the germline V gene (reference sequence). V lost 1 base and J lost 3, with 23 bases in between. The CDR3 protein is CASSLKGLLSRGNYEQYF. In DNA form, the CDR3 reads TGTGCCAGCAGCTTGAAGGGCCTGTTAAGTAGGGGTAACTACGAGCAGTACTTC.

The chain combines TRBV6-1 with TRBJ2-6; TRBD1 matches 8 bases. Germline V gene sequence: CDR1 MNHNS, CDR2 SASEGT. Trimming took 3 bases from V and 2 from J; bases not matched to a gene: 0. The CDR3 runs to 15 residues. The CDR3 DNA reads TGTGCCAGCAGTGACAGGGGGCCTGGGGCCAACGTCCTGACTTTC. Translation: CASSDRGPGANVLTF.

The J gene is TRBJ2-1, the V gene TRBV7-6; 7 bases are a match to TRBD2. This CDR3 region has 16 residues. Germline V gene data show CDR1 as SGHVS and CDR2 as FNYEAQ. Trimming took 3 bases from V and 6 from J; bases not matched to a gene: 11. The CDR3 sequence is CASSLTRDYKINEQFF. The CDR3 DNA reads TGTGCCAGCAGCTTGACTCGGGACTATAAGATCAATGAGCAGTTCTTC.